This TCR beta chain was documented in a study of a mutant IDH1 vaccine in newly diagnosed glioma. A note on this clone: The target antigen is unknown.

V gave up 0 bases and J gave up 5 bases, with 11 bases separating them. Per the germline V gene, CDR1 is KGHSH and CDR2 is LQKENI. The length of the CDR3 is 15 residues. Here immunoSEQ multiplex PCR was the method, and the copy in TCRdb shows in-frame clones only, minus some. This sample has approximately 50,000 clones, with less than 90% found just once. Regarding time point: week 35, safety follow-up. Every vaccination contained 300 ug of the mutant IDH1 20-mer peptide and was paired with topical imiquimod. The sample in question was PBMCs, obtained from a glioma patient whose treatment included an IDH1 peptide vaccine. The chain uses TRBV18 and TRBJ1-5; D gene ambiguous. The TCR comes from a man in his forties or fifties with glioma. CDR3 loop: CASSPPRSPYQPQHF. DNA for the CDR3: TGTGCCAGCTCACCACCGAGAAGCCCATATCAGCCCCAGCATTTT. The full variable domain, with the rest looked up from reference TRBV18 and TRBJ1-5, is NAGVMQNPRHLVRRRGQEARLRCSPMKGHSHVYWYRQLPEEGLKFMVYLQKENIIDESGMPKERFSAEFPKEGPSILRIQQVVRGDSAAYFCASSPPRSPYQPQHFGDGTRLSIL.